These 7 T cell receptor beta chains originate from one sample sequenced in a study of T cells expressing NK-cell markers (dated by TCRdb to between 2020 and 2021). Receptors were amplified or captured by 5' RACE. These reads were obtained on an Illumina HiSeq 2000. After TCRdb reprocessed the reads, each CDR3 protein sequence was kept as one row, without DNA. The table for this sample shows a few hundred thousand distinct CDR3 sequences. The ten largest clonotypes hold approximately 3.6% of the sample. Source material: blood T cells: a sorted CD56 or NKG2C T cell subset, CD4+ or CD8+ T cells, or bulk PBMC T cells (not recorded which). Every receptor here comes from a young man in good health. Donor details come from another sample of the same person, matched by shared clones.

The CDR3 reads CSVPDRIYGYTF. The J gene is TRBJ1-2, the V gene TRBV29-1; with no DNA, the TCRdb D assignment of TRBD1 cannot be verified. CDR3 length: 12 residues. Germline assignment: CDR1 SQVTM and CDR2 ANQGSEA.

The rearrangement links TRBV15 to TRBJ1-5. This CDR3 is 15 amino acids long. Germline CDR1 is LNHNV and CDR2 is YYDKDF (reference sequence). The CDR3 sequence: CATSRDREGLRPQHF.

This rearrangement joins TRBV14 to TRBJ1-5; TCRdb picks TRBD1, but there is no DNA to check that call. The germline gives CDR1 SGHDN, CDR2 FVKESK. There are 14 residues in the CDR3. The chain's CDR3 is CASSQSVGHQPQHF.

The chain couples TRBV5-1 to TRBJ1-2; the TCRdb call, TRBD1, lacks DNA for checking. Germline V CDR1 and CDR2: SGHRS, YFSETQ. The CDR3 loop spans 14 amino acids. The CDR3 sequence is CASSSRDREHGYTF. Together with reference TRBV5-1 and TRBJ1-2, the CDR3 gives the full variable domain: KAGVTQTPRYLIKTRGQQVTLSCSPISGHRSVSWYQQTPGQGLQFLFEYFSETQRNKGNFPGRFSGRQFSNSRSEMNVSTLELGDSALYLCASSSRDREHGYTFGSGTRLTVV.

This chain links TRBV5-5 with TRBJ2-4; the D call from TCRdb, TRBD1, cannot be confirmed without DNA. Germline values: CDR1 SGHKS, CDR2 YYEKEE (reference sequence). CDR3 length: 14 residues. CDR3 sequence: CASRSTGVDIIQYF.

The chain has TRBV12-3 or TRBV12-4 and TRBJ2-2; TCRdb names TRBD1, which stays unverified in the absence of DNA. The length of the CDR3 is 16 residues. CDR3 in amino acids: CASTRGRGSSTGELFF.

The genes are TRBV4-1 and TRBJ1-1. The length of the CDR3 is 13 residues. CDR1 and CDR2 (germline): MGHRA, YSYEKL. CDR3 sequence reads: CASSQVKTRGAFF.